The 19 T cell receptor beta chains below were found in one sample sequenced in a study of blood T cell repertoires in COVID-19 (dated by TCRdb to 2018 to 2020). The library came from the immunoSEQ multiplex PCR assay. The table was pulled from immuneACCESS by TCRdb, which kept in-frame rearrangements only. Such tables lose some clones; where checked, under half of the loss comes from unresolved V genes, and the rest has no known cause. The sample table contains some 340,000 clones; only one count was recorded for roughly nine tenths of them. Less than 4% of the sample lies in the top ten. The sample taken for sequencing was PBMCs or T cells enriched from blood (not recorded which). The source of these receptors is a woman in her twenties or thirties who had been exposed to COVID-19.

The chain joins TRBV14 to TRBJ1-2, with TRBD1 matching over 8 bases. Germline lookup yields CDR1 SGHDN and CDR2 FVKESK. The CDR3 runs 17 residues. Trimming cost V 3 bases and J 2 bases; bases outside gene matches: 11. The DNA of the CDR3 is TGTGCCAGCAGCCACCCAAGAGGGGACAGGACAAACTATGGCTACACCTTC. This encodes CASSHPRGDRTNYGYTF.

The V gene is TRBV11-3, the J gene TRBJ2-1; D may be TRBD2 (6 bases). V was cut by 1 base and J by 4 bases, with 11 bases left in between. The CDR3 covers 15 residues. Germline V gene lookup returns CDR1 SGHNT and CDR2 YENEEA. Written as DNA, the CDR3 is TGTGCCAGCAGCTTAGGGCGGGGTGAATACAATGAGCAGTTCTTC. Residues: CASSLGRGEYNEQFF. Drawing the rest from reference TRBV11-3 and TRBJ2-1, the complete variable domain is EAGVVQSPRYKIIEKKQPVAFWCNPISGHNTLYWYLQNLGQGPELLIRYENEEAVDDSQLPKDRFSAERLKGVDSTLKIQPAELGDSAVYLCASSLGRGEYNEQFFGPGTRLTVL.

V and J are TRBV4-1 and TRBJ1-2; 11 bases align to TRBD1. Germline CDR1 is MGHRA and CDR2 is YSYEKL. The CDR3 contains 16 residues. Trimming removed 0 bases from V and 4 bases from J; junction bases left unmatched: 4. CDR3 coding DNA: TGCGCCAGCAGCCAAGATCCGGGACAGGGGGTCTATGGCTACACCTTC. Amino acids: CASSQDPGQGVYGYTF.

The CDR3 coding sequence is TGCGCCAGCAGCCAGGGCGTGGATACGCAGTATTTT. Its protein is CASSQGVDTQYF. The gene calls are TRBV4-3 and TRBJ2-3; D is unresolved. Germline assignment: CDR1 LGHNA and CDR2 YSLEER. Trimming took off 3 bases at V and 6 bases at J, with 7 bases between the two ends. The CDR3 contains 12 residues.

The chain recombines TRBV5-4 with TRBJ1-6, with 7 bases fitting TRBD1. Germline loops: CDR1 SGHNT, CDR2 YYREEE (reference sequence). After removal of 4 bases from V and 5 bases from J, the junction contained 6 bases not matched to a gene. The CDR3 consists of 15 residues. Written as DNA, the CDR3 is TGTGCCAGCAGCAGCCTGGGACAGAATAATTCACCCCTCCACTTT. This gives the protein CASSSLGQNNSPLHF.

CDR3 DNA: TGTGCCAGTAGTATAAGCTTTTCTAACTATGGCTACACCTTC. Amino acids: CASSISFSNYGYTF. V is TRBV19 and J is TRBJ1-2; D call uncertain. Germline CDR1 reads LNHDA; CDR2 reads SQIVND (reference sequence). V was clipped by 2 bases and J by 0 bases, with 7 bases between them. The CDR3 length is 14 residues.

The CDR3 loop is CASSQETRRGQPQHF. CDR3 coding DNA: TGCGCCAGCAGCCAAGAGACTCGAAGAGGTCAGCCCCAGCATTTT. The genes are TRBV4-1 and TRBJ1-5; D is uncertain. The CDR3 contains 15 residues. The germline V gene encodes CDR1 MGHRA and CDR2 YSYEKL. The V end lost 0 bases, the J end lost 6 bases, and 12 bases lay between the germline ends.

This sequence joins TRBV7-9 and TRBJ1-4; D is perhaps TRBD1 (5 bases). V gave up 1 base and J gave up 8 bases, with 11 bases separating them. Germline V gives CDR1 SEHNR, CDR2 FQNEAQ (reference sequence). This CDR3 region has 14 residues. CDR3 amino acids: CASSLGGAWEKLFF. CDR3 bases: TGTGCCAGCAGCTTAGGGGGCGCGTGGGAAAAACTGTTTTTT.

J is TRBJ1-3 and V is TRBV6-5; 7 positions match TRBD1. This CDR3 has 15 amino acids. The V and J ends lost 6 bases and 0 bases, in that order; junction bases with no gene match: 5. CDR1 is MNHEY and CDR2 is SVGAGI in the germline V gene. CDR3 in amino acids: CASRRQGYSGNTIYF. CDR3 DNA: TGTGCCAGCAGAAGACAGGGATACTCTGGAAACACCATATATTTT.

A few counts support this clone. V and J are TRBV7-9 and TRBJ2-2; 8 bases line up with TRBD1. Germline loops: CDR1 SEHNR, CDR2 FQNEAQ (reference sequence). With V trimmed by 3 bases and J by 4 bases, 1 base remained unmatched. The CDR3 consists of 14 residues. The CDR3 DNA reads TGTGCCAGCAGCTTTACAGGGGGCACCGGGGAGCTGTTTTTT. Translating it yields CASSFTGGTGELFF.

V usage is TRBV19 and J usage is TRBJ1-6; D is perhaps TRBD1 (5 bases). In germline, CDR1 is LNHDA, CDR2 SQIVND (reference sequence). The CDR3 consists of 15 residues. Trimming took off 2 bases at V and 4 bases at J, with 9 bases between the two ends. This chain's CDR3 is CASSILGTYNSPLHF. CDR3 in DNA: TGTGCCAGTAGTATACTCGGGACTTATAATTCACCCCTCCACTTT.

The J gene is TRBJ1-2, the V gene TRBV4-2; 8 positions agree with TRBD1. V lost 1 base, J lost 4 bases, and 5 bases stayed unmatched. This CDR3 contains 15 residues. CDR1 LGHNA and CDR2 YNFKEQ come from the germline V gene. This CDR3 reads CASSQGLGQAYGYTF. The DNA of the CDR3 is TGTGCCAGCAGCCAAGGCTTGGGACAGGCCTATGGCTACACCTTC.

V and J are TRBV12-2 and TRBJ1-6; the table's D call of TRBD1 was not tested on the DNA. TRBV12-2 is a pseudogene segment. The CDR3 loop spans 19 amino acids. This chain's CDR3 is CASRSSPGQGSSYNSPLHF. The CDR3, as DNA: TGTGCAAGTCGCTCATCACCGGGACAGGGGAGCTCCTATAATTCACCCCTCCACTTT.

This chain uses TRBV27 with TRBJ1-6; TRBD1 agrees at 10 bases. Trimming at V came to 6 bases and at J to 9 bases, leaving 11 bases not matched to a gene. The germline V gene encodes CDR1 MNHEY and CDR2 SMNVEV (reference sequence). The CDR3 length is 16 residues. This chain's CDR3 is CASSQDRGLGVSPLHF. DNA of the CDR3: TGTGCCAGCAGCCAAGACAGGGGGCTTGGGGTTTCACCCCTCCACTTT.

CDR3 DNA sequence: TGTGCCAGCAGCCAAGGCCGGACAGGTAATCAGCCCCAGCATTTT. It specifies CASSQGRTGNQPQHF. J is TRBJ1-5 and V is TRBV7-8; TRBD1 matches at 7 bases. This CDR3 is built from 15 residues. Germline V gives CDR1 SGHVS, CDR2 FQNEAQ. Trimming took 5 bases from V and 4 from J; bases not matched to a gene: 8.

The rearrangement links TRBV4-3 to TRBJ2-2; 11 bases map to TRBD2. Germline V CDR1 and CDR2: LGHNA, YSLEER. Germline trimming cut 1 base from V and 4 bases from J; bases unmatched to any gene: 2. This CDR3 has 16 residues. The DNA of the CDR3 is TGCGCCAGCAGCCAAGGTGGACTAGCGGGCACCGGGGAGCTGTTTTTT. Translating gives CASSQGGLAGTGELFF.

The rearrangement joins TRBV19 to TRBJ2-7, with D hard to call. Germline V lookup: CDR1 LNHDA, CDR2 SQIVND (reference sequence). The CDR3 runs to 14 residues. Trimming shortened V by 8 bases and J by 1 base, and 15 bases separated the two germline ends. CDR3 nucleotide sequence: TGTGCCAGTGCCTTGGGTGGCGGTTCCTACGAGCAGTACTTC. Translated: CASALGGGSYEQYF.

In nucleotides, the CDR3 is TGTGCCAGCAGCCAAGGGGTGACAGGGGGGTATGGCTACACCTTC. Encoded protein: CASSQGVTGGYGYTF. The rearrangement uses TRBV4-2 and TRBJ1-2, with TRBD1 matching 9 bases. V was pared by 1 base and J by 5 bases, with 5 bases of the junction left unmatched. This CDR3 region has 15 residues. The germline CDR1 and CDR2 sequences are LGHNA and YNFKEQ.

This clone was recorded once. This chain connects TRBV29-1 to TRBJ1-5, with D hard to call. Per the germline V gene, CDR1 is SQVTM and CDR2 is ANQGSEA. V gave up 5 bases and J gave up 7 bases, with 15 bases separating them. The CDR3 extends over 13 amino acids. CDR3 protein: CSVKAHPGQPQHF. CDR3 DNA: TGCAGCGTTAAGGCCCATCCGGGGCAGCCCCAGCATTTT.